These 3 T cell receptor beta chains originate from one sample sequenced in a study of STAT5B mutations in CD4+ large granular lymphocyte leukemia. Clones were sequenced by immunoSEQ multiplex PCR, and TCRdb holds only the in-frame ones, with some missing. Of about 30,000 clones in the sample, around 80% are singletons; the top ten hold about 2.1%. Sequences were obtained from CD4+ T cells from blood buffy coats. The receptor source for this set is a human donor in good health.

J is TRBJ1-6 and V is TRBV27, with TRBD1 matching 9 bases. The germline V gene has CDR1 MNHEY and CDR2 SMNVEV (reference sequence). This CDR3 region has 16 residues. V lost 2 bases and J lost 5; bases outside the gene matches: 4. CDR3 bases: TGTGCCAGCAGTTTAGGCACAGGGGGCCATAATTCACCCCTCCACTTT. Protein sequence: CASSLGTGGHNSPLHF.

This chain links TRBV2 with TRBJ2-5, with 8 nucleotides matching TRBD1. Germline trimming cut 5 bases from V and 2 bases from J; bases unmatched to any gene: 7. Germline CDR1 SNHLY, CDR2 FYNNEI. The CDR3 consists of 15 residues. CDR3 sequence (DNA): TGTGCCAGCAGTAGGACAGGGAACCTACAAGAGACCCAGTACTTC. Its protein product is CASSRTGNLQETQYF.

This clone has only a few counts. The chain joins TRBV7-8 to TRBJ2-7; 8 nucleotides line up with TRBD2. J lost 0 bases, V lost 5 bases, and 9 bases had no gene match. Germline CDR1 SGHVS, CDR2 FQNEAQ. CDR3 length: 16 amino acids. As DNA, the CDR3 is TGTGCCAGCAGCCCGACTAGCGCCACGAGCTCCTACGAGCAGTACTTC. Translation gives CASSPTSATSSYEQYF.